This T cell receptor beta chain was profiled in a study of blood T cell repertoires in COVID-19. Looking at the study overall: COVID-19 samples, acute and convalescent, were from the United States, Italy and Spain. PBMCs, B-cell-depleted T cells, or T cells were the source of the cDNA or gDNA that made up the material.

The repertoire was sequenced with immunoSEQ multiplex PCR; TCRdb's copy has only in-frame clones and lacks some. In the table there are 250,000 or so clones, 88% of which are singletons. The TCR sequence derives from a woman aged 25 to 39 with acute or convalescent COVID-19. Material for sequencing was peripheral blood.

CDR3 DNA: TGCGCCAGCAGACAGGGCAGTGAAAAACTGTTTTTT. Encoded protein: CASRQGSEKLFF. The chain is built from TRBV5-1 and TRBJ1-4; the D gene is possibly TRBD1 (6 bases). The germline V and J ends were trimmed by 5 bases and 7 bases, with 9 bases remaining between them. The CDR3 sequence is 12 residues long. Germline-derived CDR1 and CDR2 are SGHRS and YFSETQ.